What follows are 18 T cell receptor beta chains derived from one specimen sequenced in a study of CD8 T cells in ankylosing spondylitis (dated by TCRdb to about 2017). The receptor library was made with 5' RACE. The listed sequencing device is Illumina HiSeq 2500. The public reads were reprocessed in TCRdb via fastp at Q25 and MiXCR, keeping in-frame beta chains. Rows with a matching CDR3 protein are joined into one entry that keeps the most common DNA and genes. This sample gives roughly 370,000 distinct CDR3 sequences in total; approximately 20% of them show up just once. About a sixth of the sample goes to the ten largest clones. The study at large found these results: A TCR beta motif of fewer than 10 highly homologous amino acid variants appeared characteristic of blood from ankylosing spondylitis patients.

These receptors lack a known antigen. The sample taken for sequencing was blood, either unsorted or a sorted T cell fraction (not recorded which). Source of these receptors: a male donor with ankylosing spondylitis.

The V call is TRBV19, the J call TRBJ2-5; maybe TRBD1 (6 bases). Germline-derived CDR1 and CDR2 are LNHDA and SQIVND (reference sequence). The ends were cut back, 2 bases at V and 5 bases at J, with 12 bases in the middle. The CDR3 contains 14 residues. Here the CDR3 DNA reads TGTGCCAGTAGTATAACCCCAGGGGTCGAGACCCAGTACTTC. Translating gives CASSITPGVETQYF.

This chain joins TRBV2 and TRBJ2-5, with D maybe TRBD2 (6 bases). CDR1 SNHLY and CDR2 FYNNEI come from the germline V gene. This CDR3 is 15 amino acids long. Between the trimmed V and J ends, which lost 6 bases and 1 base, there was a span of 15 bases. The CDR3 spells CASSFRGTAQETQYF. The CDR3 bases are TGTGCCAGCAGCTTTCGCGGGACGGCCCAAGAGACCCAGTACTTC.

The chain couples TRBV24-1 to TRBJ2-3, with a possible D match to TRBD2 (5 bases). Germline CDR1 KGHDR, CDR2 SFDVKD. CDR3 length equals 15 residues. The V end was cut by 7 bases, the J end by 1 base, with 14 bases between. CDR3 loop: CATSPRGLGTDTQYF. In DNA form, the CDR3 reads TGTGCCACCAGCCCTCGGGGTCTTGGCACAGATACGCAGTATTTT.

The chain couples TRBV10-3 to TRBJ2-7; 10 bases match TRBD2. Germline V gives CDR1 ENHRY, CDR2 SYGVKD. The CDR3 extends over 14 amino acids. V lost 6 bases and J lost 0; bases outside the gene matches: 2. The CDR3 spells CAISASGSSYEQYF. The CDR3 DNA reads as TGTGCCATCAGCGCTAGCGGGAGCTCCTACGAGCAGTACTTC.

This clonotype was seen a handful of times. The chain couples TRBV29-1 to TRBJ1-5, with D perhaps matching TRBD1 (5 bases). The V end was cut by 4 bases, the J end by 7 bases, with 14 bases between. The CDR3 consists of 13 residues. The germline V gene encodes CDR1 SQVTM and CDR2 ANQGSEA. The CDR3: CSVAIQGLQPQHF. The CDR3 DNA follows: TGCAGCGTTGCAATCCAGGGACTGCAGCCCCAGCATTTT.

This chain joins TRBV29-1 and TRBJ2-7, with 12 bases lining up with TRBD1. Germline V CDR1 and CDR2: SQVTM, ANQGSEA. Trimming took 8 bases from V and 5 from J; bases not matched to a gene: 22. This CDR3 comprises 18 residues. The CDR3 DNA follows: TGCAGCCCCGCTGAGGGACAGGGGGCCGCTTACGGGATCCACGAGCAGTACTTC. This encodes CSPAEGQGAAYGIHEQYF.

The V gene is TRBV19, the J gene TRBJ2-1; 7 nucleotides match TRBD1. Germline assignment: CDR1 LNHDA and CDR2 SQIVND (reference sequence). This CDR3 contains 14 residues. Trimming removed 5 bases from V and 3 bases from J; junction bases left unmatched: 4. The chain's CDR3 is CASSWGQNYNEQFF. CDR3 in DNA: TGTGCCAGTAGTTGGGGACAGAACTACAATGAGCAGTTCTTC.

This clonotype was picked up many times. The V call is TRBV28, the J call TRBJ1-3, with a weak D call TRBD1 (5 bases). This CDR3 is 14 amino acids long. Looked up from germline, CDR1 is MDHEN and CDR2 is SYDVKM. Deletions cut 6 bases from V and 7 bases from J, with 16 bases between. The CDR3 DNA follows: TGTGCCAGCAGACCCCCCGGGGGGAAGAACACCATATATTTT. Amino acids: CASRPPGGKNTIYF.

The V call is TRBV2, the J call TRBJ1-1; D perhaps matches TRBD1 (5 bases). Trimming shortened V by 7 bases and J by 0 bases, and 18 bases separated the two germline ends. This CDR3 region has 16 residues. Per the germline V gene, CDR1 is SNHLY and CDR2 is FYNNEI. The CDR3 nucleotides read TGTGCCAGCACCCGGGACGCCGCGGCCATGAACACTGAAGCTTTCTTT. Translation: CASTRDAAAMNTEAFF.

The chain links TRBV27 to TRBJ2-7; D is possibly TRBD1 (6 bases). V was pared by 3 bases and J by 1 base, with 16 bases between. The CDR3 extends over 16 amino acids. CDR1 and CDR2 from the germline V gene are MNHEY and SMNVEV (reference sequence). DNA for the CDR3: TGTGCCAGCAGTTTTTTATCGGACAGTATGTCCTACGAGCAGTACTTC. Its translation is CASSFLSDSMSYEQYF.

The chain uses TRBV7-2 and TRBJ2-2; D not resolved. In germline, CDR1 is SGHTA, CDR2 FQGNSA. V dropped 2 bases and J dropped 3 bases, with 7 bases sitting between them. The CDR3 runs to 14 residues. The CDR3 coding sequence is TGTGCCAGCAGCTTATGGTCCTACACCGGGGAGCTGTTTTTT. This encodes CASSLWSYTGELFF.

This chain joins TRBV7-9 and TRBJ2-2; TRBD1 matches at 7 bases. The CDR3 loop spans 15 amino acids. J gave up 5 bases and V 5 bases, and 8 bases lay outside the gene matches. Germline loops: CDR1 SEHNR, CDR2 FQNEAQ (reference sequence). The CDR3 spells CASSERQGRTGELFF. The CDR3 bases are TGTGCCAGCAGCGAACGACAGGGAAGGACCGGGGAGCTGTTTTTT.

CDR3 bases: TGTGCCACCAGCAGATCGCCGGCAGGGCAGACCGAGCAGTACTTC. Encoded protein: CATSRSPAGQTEQYF. The V call is TRBV15, the J call TRBJ2-7; weak D call: TRBD1 (5 bases). From germline, CDR1 is LNHNV and CDR2 YYDKDF (reference sequence). V was pared by 2 bases and J by 6 bases, with 17 bases between. The CDR3 sequence is 15 residues long.

The chain joins TRBV7-2 to TRBJ2-1; TRBD2 matches at 9 bases. Losses at the gene ends were 2 bases for V and 9 bases for J; bases not matched to a gene: 5. The CDR3 length is 14 residues. CDR1 and CDR2 from the germline V gene are SGHTA and FQGNSA. As DNA, the CDR3 is TGTGCCAGCAGCTTACTAGCGGGGCCCCCTGAGCAGTTCTTC. This encodes CASSLLAGPPEQFF.

J is TRBJ2-3 and V is TRBV4-3, with no clear D. V was cut by 0 bases and J by 5 bases, with 9 bases left in between. The CDR3 spans 14 residues. Germline V gives CDR1 LGHNA, CDR2 YSLEER. The CDR3 nucleotides are TGCGCCAGCAGCCAAGATCGGTGGGGAGATACGCAGTATTTT. Encoded protein: CASSQDRWGDTQYF.

This clonotype was detected many times. The chain uses TRBV28 and TRBJ2-1; TRBD2 agrees at 9 bases. V gave up 4 bases and J gave up 5 bases; unmatched junction bases: 6. The CDR3 totals 15 residues. Germline CDR1 and CDR2: MDHEN and SYDVKM. The CDR3 DNA is TGTGCCAGCAGTTCCATAGCGGGAGTCGACAATGAGCAGTTCTTC. It is translated as CASSSIAGVDNEQFF.

The chain recombines TRBV2 with TRBJ1-5, with D uncertain. The CDR3 consists of 13 residues. The germline gives CDR1 SNHLY, CDR2 FYNNEI. V lost 2 bases and J lost 7, with 9 bases in between. The CDR3 here is CASSEQFSQPQHF. The DNA of the CDR3 is TGTGCCAGCAGTGAACAGTTTTCCCAGCCCCAGCATTTT.

This clonotype showed up just a few times. J is TRBJ2-1 and V is TRBV11-2, with 7 bases matching TRBD1. CDR1 is SGHAT, CDR2 FQNNGV, per germline. The length of the CDR3 is 19 residues. V shed 0 bases, J shed 6 bases, and the junction held 17 bases outside the gene matches. The CDR3 coding sequence is TGTGCCAGCAGCTTAGATAGTACACAGGGGCCTCCTCGATTCAATGAGCAGTTCTTC. The encoded protein is CASSLDSTQGPPRFNEQFF.